The 9 T cell receptor beta chains below come from one sample, sequenced in a study of T cells in Graves' hyperthyroidism and ophthalmopathy. Researchers took RNA transcripts and amplified the TCR beta CDR3 regions from them. HTBI primers were used for first-round RT-PCR of the TCR CDR3. Each CDR3 protein gets one entry after TCRdb re-called the multiplex PCR reads with MiXCR. The sample contains 150,000 to 200,000 distinct CDR3 sequences, 17% of which appear only once. Sample: blood. Receptors were obtained from a woman aged 45-59 years with Graves' hyperthyroidism.

This clonotype was detected many times. This chain uses TRBV7-9 with TRBJ2-4; maybe TRBD2 (5 bases). CDR1 is SEHNR and CDR2 is FQNEAQ in the germline V gene (reference sequence). The CDR3 runs to 13 residues. Trimming left V 3 bases short and J 8 bases short, with 11 bases between. CDR3 sequence: CASSFGGADIQYF. DNA of the CDR3: TGTGCCAGCAGCTTTGGAGGCGCCGACATTCAGTACTTC.

J is TRBJ1-2 and V is TRBV11-1, with a weak D call TRBD1 (5 bases). CDR3 length equals 14 residues. Germline CDR1 reads SGHAT; CDR2 reads FQDESV (reference sequence). Trimming stripped 5 bases from V and 4 bases from J, with 14 bases between. CDR3 protein: CASSQDQGSYGYTF. The CDR3 nucleotides read TGTGCCAGCAGCCAAGACCAGGGTTCCTATGGCTACACCTTC. Using reference TRBV11-1 and TRBJ1-2 for the parts outside the CDR3, the full variable domain is EAEVAQSPRYKITEKSQAVAFWCDPISGHATLYWYRQILGQGPELLVQFQDESVVDDSQLPKDRFSAERLKGVDSTLKIQPAELGDSAMYLCASSQDQGSYGYTFGSGTRLTVV.

This clonotype was seen ten or more times. The chain employs TRBV20-1 and TRBJ1-1; TRBD1 matches 8 bases. The CDR3 consists of 13 residues. Germline CDR1 reads DFQATT; CDR2 reads SNEGSKA (reference sequence). Losses at the gene ends were 8 bases for V and 5 bases for J; bases not matched to a gene: 10. CDR3 residues: CSSQGASRTEAFF. CDR3 coding DNA: TGCAGTTCTCAGGGGGCGTCCAGGACTGAAGCTTTCTTT.

This clonotype appeared many times. The DNA for the CDR3 is TGTGCCAGCAGCAGGGACAGCGGGGAGACAGATACGCAGTATTTT. Its translation is CASSRDSGETDTQYF. This chain joins TRBV6-1 and TRBJ2-3; D assignment may be TRBD1 or TRBD2 (7 bases each). CDR1 and CDR2 from the germline V gene are MNHNS and SASEGT. V was shortened by 6 bases and J by 3 bases, with 16 bases between the two germline ends. The length of the CDR3 is 15 residues.

The chain is built from TRBV11-3 and TRBJ2-1, with no clear D. V was pared by 1 base and J by 7 bases, with 8 bases between. The CDR3 consists of 13 residues. Germline V gene data show CDR1 as SGHNT and CDR2 as YENEEA. CDR3 amino acids: CASSLGFQNEQFF. In DNA, the CDR3 is TGTGCCAGCAGCTTAGGCTTTCAAAATGAGCAGTTCTTC. The entire variable domain, with the rest obtained from reference TRBV11-3 and TRBJ2-1, is as follows: EAGVVQSPRYKIIEKKQPVAFWCNPISGHNTLYWYLQNLGQGPELLIRYENEEAVDDSQLPKDRFSAERLKGVDSTLKIQPAELGDSAVYLCASSLGFQNEQFFGPGTRLTVL.

In its sample, this clonotype was seen many times. This sequence joins TRBV28 and TRBJ1-1, with D hard to call. Germline V gene sequence: CDR1 MDHEN, CDR2 SYDVKM. The CDR3 is made up of 13 amino acids. Trimming removed 5 bases from V and 0 bases from J, with 7 bases in between. CDR3 DNA sequence: TGTGCCAGCAGTCCACAGATGAACACTGAAGCTTTCTTT. Translation: CASSPQMNTEAFF.

Of note for this clonotype: One junction end disagrees with the germline gene, perhaps due to a read error. The rearrangement joins TRBV12-3 or TRBV12-4 to TRBJ2-5; maybe TRBD2 (5 bases). The CDR3 runs 17 residues. DNA for the CDR3: TGTGCCAGCAGTTTCTTCCGGCGACGTGGGAGCGAAGAGGCCCAGTACTTC. It encodes CASSFFRRRGSEEAQYF.

The gene calls are TRBV6-9 and TRBJ1-3, with D maybe TRBD1 (5 bases). The V gene lost 3 bases and the J gene lost 4 bases, with 10 bases spanning the gap. The CDR3 loop spans 14 amino acids. Germline V gene data show CDR1 as MNHGY and CDR2 as SVAAGI. The CDR3 spells CASSYRGTGNTIYF. As DNA, the CDR3 is TGTGCCAGCAGTTACAGAGGGACGGGAAACACCATATATTTT.

The chain has TRBV27 and TRBJ2-3, with D possibly called TRBD1 or TRBD2 (5 bases each). Germline lookup yields CDR1 MNHEY and CDR2 SMNVEV (reference sequence). The CDR3 spans 13 residues. Trimming took 2 bases from V and 4 from J, leaving 7 bases between them. This CDR3 reads CASSLQGADTQYF. In nucleotides, the CDR3 is TGTGCCAGCAGTTTACAGGGAGCAGATACGCAGTATTTT.